This T cell receptor beta chain was sequenced in a study of blood T cells in healthy people across ages. Primers used in a second PCR of roughly 6 to 11 cycles were a sample-barcoded 5' primer and a J-beta primer mix. One entry per CDR3 protein results from TCRdb running MiXCR on the 5' RACE reads. The data show roughly 730,000 distinct CDR3 sequences, about 61% seen once. The TCR originated in a man aged 35 to 55 in good health. The specimen sequenced was blood.

CDR3 DNA sequence: TGCAGTGCTAGGGGGGCTAGCGGGCTTTCCTACGAGCAGTACTTC. Amino acid sequence: CSARGASGLSYEQYF. The rearrangement links TRBV20-1 to TRBJ2-4, with 8 bases fitting TRBD2. The closer fit of TRBJ2-7 to the DNA end suggests the J call may be wrong. Germline CDR1 DFQATT, CDR2 SNEGSKA (reference sequence). The CDR3 extends over 15 amino acids.